This T cell receptor (beta chain) was found in a study of OX40 agonist ivuxolimab in advanced cancers. Study in general: Participants averaged approximately 65 years of age (range roughly 23 to 85) and were around 83% male. The study, taken as a whole, reports: Normalized T-cell clonal expansion was also low in a subset of nonresponders.

Blood sampling was done at baseline, cycle 4 day 1, and cycle 7 day 1. The repertoire was sequenced with immunoSEQ multiplex PCR; TCRdb's copy has only in-frame clones and lacks some. The data show around 76,000 clones, around 85% seen once. Turning to this clone: Its cognate antigen is unknown.

Germline CDR1 is MDHEN and CDR2 is SYDVKM. Between the trimmed V and J ends, which lost 3 bases and 1 base, there was a span of 13 bases. The CDR3 is made up of 16 amino acids. The sample in question was CD4+ or CD8+ T cells sorted from blood, obtained in a trial of the OX40 agonist ivuxolimab. The chain has TRBV28 and TRBJ2-1; D may be TRBD2 (7 bases). The origin of this receptor is an adult with an advanced solid tumor such as melanoma, head and neck, liver or kidney cancer. The CDR3 DNA sequence: TGTGCCAGCAGTTTGTGGGGGGGCGATTCCTACAATGAGCAGTTCTTC. Its translation is CASSLWGGDSYNEQFF. The full variable domain, completed using reference TRBV28 and TRBJ2-1, is DVKVTQSSRYLVKRTGEKVFLECVQDMDHENMFWYRQDPGLGLRLIYFSYDVKMKEKGDIPEGYSVSREKKERFSLILESASTNQTSMYLCASSLWGGDSYNEQFFGPGTRLTVL.